The clone carrying this TCR beta chain was observed a few times. A second PCR, run for about 7 to 11 cycles, used a sample-barcoded 5' primer plus a J-beta primer mix. Any given sample supplied a minimum of 3 million CDR3-containing paired-end reads. From the 5' RACE reads, TCRdb called clonotypes with MiXCR, one entry per CDR3 protein. The repertoire holds 1.5 million to 2 million distinct CDR3 sequences, with roughly 49% as singletons. The data derive from a study of blood T cells in healthy people across ages. The authors isolated at least 7 million PBMCs per sample. Germline assignment: CDR1 MNHNS and CDR2 SASEGT. The CDR3 is 14 amino acids. Trimming took 6 bases from V and 4 from J; bases not matched to a gene: 8.

The chain carries TRBV6-1 and TRBJ2-7; 8 bases line up with TRBD1. The sequenced sample was blood. The source is a woman in her 40s in good health. The CDR3 DNA follows: TGTGCCAGCAGACCGGGACAGGAAGGATACGAGCAGTACTTC. Protein: CASRPGQEGYEQYF.